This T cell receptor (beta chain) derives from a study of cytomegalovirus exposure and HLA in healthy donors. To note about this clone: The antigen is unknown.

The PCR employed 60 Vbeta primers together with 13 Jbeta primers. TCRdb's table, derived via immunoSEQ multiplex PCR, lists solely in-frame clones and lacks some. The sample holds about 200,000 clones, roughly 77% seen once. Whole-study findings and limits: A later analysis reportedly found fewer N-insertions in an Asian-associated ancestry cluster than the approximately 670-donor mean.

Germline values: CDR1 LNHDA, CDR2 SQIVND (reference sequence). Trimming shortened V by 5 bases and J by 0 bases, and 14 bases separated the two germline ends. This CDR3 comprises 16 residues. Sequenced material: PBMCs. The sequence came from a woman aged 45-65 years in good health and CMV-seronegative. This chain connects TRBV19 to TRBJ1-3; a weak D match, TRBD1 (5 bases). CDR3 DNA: TGTGCCAGTAGTCCACCGGGGGGGTTCTCTGGAAACACCATATATTTT. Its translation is CASSPPGGFSGNTIYF.